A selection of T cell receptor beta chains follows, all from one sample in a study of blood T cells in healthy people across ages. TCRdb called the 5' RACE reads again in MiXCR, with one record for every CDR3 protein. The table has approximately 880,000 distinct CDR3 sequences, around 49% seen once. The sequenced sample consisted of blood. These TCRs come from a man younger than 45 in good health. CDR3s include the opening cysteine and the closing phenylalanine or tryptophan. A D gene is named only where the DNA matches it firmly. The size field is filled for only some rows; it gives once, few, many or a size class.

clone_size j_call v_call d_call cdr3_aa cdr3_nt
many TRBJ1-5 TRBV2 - CASRSTGFQPQHF TGTGCCAGCAGATCTACAGGGTTTCAGCCCCAGCATTTT
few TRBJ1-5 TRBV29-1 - CSIQGPYGQPQHF TGCAGCATACAGGGCCCTTATGGACAGCCCCAGCATTTT
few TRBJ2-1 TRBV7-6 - CASSLFATDSLSSYNEQFF TGTGCCAGCAGCTTATTTGCCACCGACAGCCTGAGCTCCTACAATGAGCAGTTCTTC
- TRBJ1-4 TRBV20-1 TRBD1 CSARLNRGDAEKLFF TGCAGTGCTAGATTAAACAGGGGAGACGCTGAAAAACTGTTTTTT
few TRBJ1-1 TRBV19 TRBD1 CASSRDSLNTEAFF TGTGCCAGTAGTAGGGACAGCCTGAACACTGAAGCTTTCTTT
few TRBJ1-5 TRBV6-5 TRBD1 CASSGTAGSNQPQHF TGTGCCAGCAGCGGGACAGCGGGGAGCAATCAGCCCCAGCATTTT
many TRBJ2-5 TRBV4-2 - CASSQVGLAGETQYF TGTGCCAGCAGCCAAGTAGGGCTAGCTGGAGAGACCCAGTACTTC
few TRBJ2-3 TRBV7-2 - CASSYHPADLSTDTQYF TGTGCCAGCAGCTACCACCCAGCGGACCTTAGCACAGATACGCAGTATTTT
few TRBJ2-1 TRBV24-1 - CATSGAELYNEQFF TGTGCCACCAGTGGGGCCGAATTGTACAATGAGCAGTTCTTC
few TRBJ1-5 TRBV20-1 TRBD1 CSAQDRVGQPQHF TGCAGTGCTCAAGACAGGGTAGGTCAGCCCCAGCATTTT